This T cell receptor beta chain was identified in a study of patients and donors after allogeneic stem cell transplantation. Germline V lookup: CDR1 MNHNS, CDR2 SASEGT. Trimming at V came to 6 bases and at J to 5 bases, leaving 2 bases not matched to a gene. The CDR3 spans 15 residues. TCRdb re-analysed the RT-PCR reads in MiXCR, keeping a single row per CDR3 protein. Among about a million distinct CDR3 sequences listed, under 20% were seen once. This clonotype occurred a few times. The sequence was obtained from a human donor who was either an allogeneic HSCT recipient or a stem cell or donor lymphocyte infusion donor (not recorded which). It is not recorded whose cells these are; they may come from a transplant donor. The rearrangement uses TRBV6-1 and TRBJ2-3, with 16 bases lining up with TRBD2. The sequenced sample consisted of blood, either unsorted or a sorted T cell fraction (not recorded which). CDR3 nucleotide sequence: TGTGCCAGCAGGGGGACTAGCGGGAGGGTAGATACGCAGTATTTT. Protein sequence: CASRGTSGRVDTQYF.